The rows below give T cell receptor beta chains drawn from one sample of a study of shared clonotypes between healthy human individuals. Assay: immunoSEQ multiplex PCR; the TCRdb copy retains only in-frame clones and omits some. The table includes millions of clones, around 94% detected once. The sequencing input was naive CD4+ T cells sorted from blood. Receptors originate from a man younger than 35 in good health. Each CDR3 is given with its conserved first and last residue. The order of the fields is clone size, J gene, D gene, V gene, CDR3 DNA, CDR3 protein. The D gene is left open where the match is weak. Clone size is shown for a subset of rows, as once, few, many or a class of expanded clone.

abundance: .
j_gene: TRBJ2-7
d_gene: .
v_gene: TRBV6-1
CDR3nt: TGTGCCAGCACCGCTGAGCCCCATGGGACCTACGAGCAGTACTTC
CDR3aa: CASTAEPHGTYEQYF

abundance: once
j_gene: TRBJ1-6
d_gene: .
v_gene: TRBV4-2
CDR3nt: TGTGCCAGCAGCCAAGAAGGGTCACAGATTCCAAATTCACCCCTCCACTTT
CDR3aa: CASSQEGSQIPNSPLHF

abundance: once
j_gene: TRBJ2-3
d_gene: TRBD1
v_gene: TRBV6-5
CDR3nt: TGTGCCAGCAGTGGGACAGCCCTTAACACAGATACGCAGTATTTT
CDR3aa: CASSGTALNTDTQYF

abundance: .
j_gene: TRBJ2-4
d_gene: TRBD2
v_gene: TRBV5-1
CDR3nt: TGCGCCAGCAGCCACAACTCAGGGACTAGCGGGGGCCCGGTAGCCAAAAACATTCAGTACTTC
CDR3aa: CASSHNSGTSGGPVAKNIQYF

abundance: .
j_gene: TRBJ2-7
d_gene: TRBD1
v_gene: TRBV5-1
CDR3nt: TGCGCCAGCAGCTTATTCTTTTACCGGACAGGCAAACTCTACGAGCAGTACTTC
CDR3aa: CASSLFFYRTGKLYEQYF

abundance: .
j_gene: TRBJ2-5
d_gene: TRBD2
v_gene: TRBV19
CDR3nt: TGTGCCAGTAGTAATGGGGGAGGGGCGAGAGCCCAGTACTTC
CDR3aa: CASSNGGGARAQYF

abundance: .
j_gene: TRBJ1-1
d_gene: .
v_gene: TRBV4-1
CDR3nt: TGCGCCAGCAGGTTGGGCGGGGACCCCGTCATGAACACTGAAGCTTTCTTT
CDR3aa: CASRLGGDPVMNTEAFF

abundance: .
j_gene: TRBJ2-3
d_gene: TRBD2
v_gene: TRBV7-3
CDR3nt: TGTGCCAGCAGCTTACTAGCGGGGGGGCATGATACGCAGTATTTT
CDR3aa: CASSLLAGGHDTQYF

abundance: .
j_gene: TRBJ2-2
d_gene: .
v_gene: TRBV2
CDR3nt: TGTGCCAGCGTTAGGGGGGCCGGCGGGGAGCTGTTTTTT
CDR3aa: CASVRGAGGELFF

abundance: .
j_gene: TRBJ1-2
d_gene: .
v_gene: TRBV25-1
CDR3nt: TGTGCCAGCAGTGGGGACAAAGCTAACTATGGCTACACCTTC
CDR3aa: CASSGDKANYGYTF

abundance: .
j_gene: TRBJ1-1
d_gene: TRBD1
v_gene: TRBV7-2
CDR3nt: TGTGCCAGCAGCCCGTCAATGGGACAGCTGAACACTGAAGCTTTCTTT
CDR3aa: CASSPSMGQLNTEAFF

abundance: few
j_gene: TRBJ1-5
d_gene: TRBD1
v_gene: TRBV28
CDR3nt: TGTGCCAGCAGTTTCCAAGGGGACAGACTCAATCAGCCCCAGCATTTT
CDR3aa: CASSFQGDRLNQPQHF

abundance: .
j_gene: TRBJ1-5
d_gene: .
v_gene: TRBV6-5
CDR3nt: TGTGCCAGCAGTTCCGAGGCCCTCGGCGGTCAGCCCCAGCATTTT
CDR3aa: CASSSEALGGQPQHF

abundance: .
j_gene: TRBJ2-7
d_gene: TRBD1
v_gene: TRBV9
CDR3nt: TGTGCCAGCAGCCCACATTGGACAGGGAGCTACGAGCAGTACTTC
CDR3aa: CASSPHWTGSYEQYF

abundance: .
j_gene: TRBJ2-1
d_gene: TRBD2
v_gene: TRBV19
CDR3nt: TGTGCCAGTAGTATAGTGGCGGGCGGGAGGTTCGATGAGCAGTTCTTC
CDR3aa: CASSIVAGGRFDEQFF